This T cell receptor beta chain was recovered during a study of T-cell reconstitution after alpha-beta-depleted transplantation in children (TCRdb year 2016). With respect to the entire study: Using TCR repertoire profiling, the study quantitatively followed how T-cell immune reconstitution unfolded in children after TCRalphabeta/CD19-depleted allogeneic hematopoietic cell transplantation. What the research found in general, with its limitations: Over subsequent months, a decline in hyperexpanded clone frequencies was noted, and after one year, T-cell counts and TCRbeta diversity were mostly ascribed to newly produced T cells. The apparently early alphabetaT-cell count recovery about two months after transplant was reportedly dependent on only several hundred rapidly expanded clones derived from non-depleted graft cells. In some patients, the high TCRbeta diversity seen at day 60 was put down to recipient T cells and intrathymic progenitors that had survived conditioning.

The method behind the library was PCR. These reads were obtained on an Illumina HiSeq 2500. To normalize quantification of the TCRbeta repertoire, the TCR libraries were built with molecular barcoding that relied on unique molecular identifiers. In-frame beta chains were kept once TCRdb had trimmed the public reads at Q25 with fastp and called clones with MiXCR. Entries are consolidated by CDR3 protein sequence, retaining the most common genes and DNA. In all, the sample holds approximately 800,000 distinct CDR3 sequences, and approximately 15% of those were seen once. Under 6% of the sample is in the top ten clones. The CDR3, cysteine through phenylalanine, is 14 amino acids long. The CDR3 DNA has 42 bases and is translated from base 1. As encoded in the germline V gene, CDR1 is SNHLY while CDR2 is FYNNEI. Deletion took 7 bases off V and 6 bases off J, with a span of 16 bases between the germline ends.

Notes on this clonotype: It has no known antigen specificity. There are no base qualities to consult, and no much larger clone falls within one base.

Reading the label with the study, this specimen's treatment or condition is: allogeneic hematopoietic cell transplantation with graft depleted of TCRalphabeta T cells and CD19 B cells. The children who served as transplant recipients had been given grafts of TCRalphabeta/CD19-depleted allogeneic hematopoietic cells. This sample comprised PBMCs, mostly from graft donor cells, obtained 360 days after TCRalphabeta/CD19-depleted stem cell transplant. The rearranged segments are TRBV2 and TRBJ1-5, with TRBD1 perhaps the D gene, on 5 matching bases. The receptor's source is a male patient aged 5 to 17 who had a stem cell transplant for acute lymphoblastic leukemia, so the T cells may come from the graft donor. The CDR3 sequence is CASKPGTSIQPQHF. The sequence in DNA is TGTGCCAGCAAGCCAGGGACTTCGATTCAGCCCCAGCATTTT. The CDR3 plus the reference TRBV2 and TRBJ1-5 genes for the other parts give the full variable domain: EPEVTQTPSHQVTQMGQEVILRCVPISNHLYFYWYRQILGQKVEFLVSFYNNEISEKSEIFDDQFSVERPDGSNFTLKIRSTKLEDSAMYFCASKPGTSIQPQHFGDGTRLSIL.